The 31 T cell receptor beta chains reported below all come from one sample, sequenced in a study of spatial heterogeneity in lung cancer. From the 5' RACE reads, TCRdb called clonotypes with MiXCR, one entry per CDR3 protein. Among approximately 11,000 distinct CDR3 sequences, about 6.3% were seen once, and the ten largest hold roughly 28%. As for time point: sample taken at primary tumor resection. Unsorted whole RNA from tumor, nontumor lung or frozen PBMC underwent sequencing. Source: PBMCs, taken at surgery. These receptors were obtained from a male donor with early-stage non-small cell lung cancer.

The table lists this clonotype with many counts. This beta chain lies outside the target of a library built for alpha chains; its clone size means little. The V call is TRBV6-1, the J call TRBJ1-5; D is possibly TRBD1 (6 bases). This CDR3 has 14 residues. Per germline, CDR1 MNHNS and CDR2 SASEGT. Deletions cut 5 bases from V and 3 bases from J, with 11 bases between. The chain's CDR3 is CASSSGQINQPQHF. The CDR3 DNA is TGTGCCAGCAGTTCTGGACAGATCAATCAGCCCCAGCATTTT.

Points on this clonotype: For a library built for alpha chains, this beta chain is a stray read; little rests on its size. This rearrangement joins TRBV12-3 or TRBV12-4 to TRBJ2-5; a weak D match, TRBD2 (5 bases). The CDR3 contains 17 residues. V was pared by 5 bases and J by 0 bases, with 19 bases between. The CDR3 reads CASSPPHSGNHQETQYF. CDR3 sequence (DNA): TGTGCCAGCAGTCCGCCCCACAGCGGCAACCACCAAGAGACCCAGTACTTC.

Only a few counts were recorded for this clonotype. Little can be read into the size of this beta chain, an off-target read in a library designed for alpha chains. V and J are TRBV19 and TRBJ1-2, with D possibly TRBD1 on 5 matching bases. The CDR3 spans 16 residues. V lost 4 bases to trimming and J lost 1 base, with 16 bases between them. The germline V gene encodes CDR1 LNHDA and CDR2 SQIVND (reference sequence). The CDR3, as DNA: TGTGCCAGTAGTAAGGCTCGGGGCGGTAATAACTATGGCTACACCTTC. Protein sequence: CASSKARGGNNYGYTF.

As regards this clonotype: Since the library was made to target alpha chains, this beta chain is a stray read and its abundance is not meaningful. V gene TRBV5-5 combines with J gene TRBJ1-1; D may be TRBD1 (6 bases). V was pared by 4 bases and J by 0 bases, with 19 bases between. CDR3 length: 17 residues. Germline V gene data show CDR1 as SGHKS and CDR2 as YYEKEE (reference sequence). In DNA, the CDR3 is TGTGCCAGCAGCATGCAGGGGCGCGGTCGGATGAACACTGAAGCTTTCTTT. Protein sequence: CASSMQGRGRMNTEAFF.

This clonotype was recorded a few times. This beta chain is a stray read from a library made for alpha chains; its abundance is not meaningful. The chain employs TRBV4-1 and TRBJ2-1, with 12 bases aligning to TRBD2. V dropped 0 bases and J dropped 12; count of bases not matched to a gene: 9. CDR1 and CDR2 (germline): MGHRA, YSYEKL. The CDR3 is 16 residues long. CDR3 sequence reads: CASSQDFGLAGKGQFF. DNA for the CDR3: TGCGCCAGCAGCCAAGATTTTGGACTAGCGGGAAAGGGGCAGTTCTTC.

On this clonotype itself: Since it is a stray read in a library aimed at alpha chains, this beta chain has a size that is not meaningful. The chain joins TRBV6-2 or TRBV6-3 to TRBJ2-1; 8 bases agree with TRBD2. V gave up 6 bases and J gave up 5 bases; unmatched junction bases: 6. This CDR3 contains 14 residues. Germline V lookup: CDR1 MNHEY, CDR2 SVGEGT. The CDR3 protein is CASSWYGGDNEQFF. The DNA of the CDR3 is TGTGCCAGCAGCTGGTACGGGGGGGACAATGAGCAGTTCTTC.

This clonotype was counted at least ten times. This beta chain lies outside the target of a library built for alpha chains; its clone size means little. V usage is TRBV7-8 and J usage is TRBJ2-1, with D uncertain. The germline V gene encodes CDR1 SGHVS and CDR2 FQNEAQ. The CDR3 totals 13 residues. V lost 6 bases and J lost 0, with 6 bases in between. The CDR3 here is CASRASSYNEQFF. For the CDR3, the DNA is TGTGCCAGCAGGGCGTCCTCCTACAATGAGCAGTTCTTC.

On this clonotype: This beta chain is a stray sequence in a library constructed for alpha chains; its clone size is not meaningful. The chain links TRBV7-2 to TRBJ2-7, with D possibly being TRBD1 or TRBD2 (5 bases each). Between the trimmed V and J ends, which lost 0 bases and 3 bases, there was a span of 12 bases. The CDR3 has 15 residues. CDR1 and CDR2 from the germline V gene are SGHTA and FQGNSA. The CDR3 loop reads CASSLAGTSYYEQYF. CDR3 nucleotides: TGTGCCAGCAGCTTAGCGGGGACCTCCTACTACGAGCAGTACTTC.

In its sample, this clonotype ranks as medium-sized (0.01 to 0.1%). Within a library made for alpha chains, this beta chain is off target, and its count is uninformative. This chain links TRBV29-1 with TRBJ1-1; unclear D gene. CDR1 is SQVTM, CDR2 ANQGSEA, per germline. Trimming removed 6 bases at V and 1 base at J, with 9 bases between. CDR3 length equals 12 residues. For the CDR3, the DNA is TGCAGCGTACGACGGGAGAACACTGAAGCTTTCTTT. Amino acids: CSVRRENTEAFF.

Worth noting for this clonotype: The library was built for alpha chains, so this beta chain is an off-target read and its size means little. The J gene is TRBJ1-6, the V gene TRBV6-5; TRBD1 might be the D (5 bases). From germline, CDR1 is MNHEY and CDR2 SVGAGI. CDR3 length equals 15 residues. Trimming took 4 bases from V and 7 from J, leaving 14 bases between them. CDR3 coding DNA: TGTGCCAGCAGTTCACCGGGACCGATAAATTCACCCCTCCACTTT. Translating it yields CASSSPGPINSPLHF.

This clonotype rates as medium-sized. Found in a library prepared for alpha chains, this beta chain is an off-target read, and its abundance has little meaning. The chain employs TRBV28 and TRBJ2-7; D gene uncertain. The CDR3 is 13 amino acids. Germline V CDR1 and CDR2: MDHEN, SYDVKM. With 6 bases removed from V and 0 bases from J, the gap between germline ends came to 9 bases. As DNA, the CDR3 is TGTGCCAGCAGGGCGCCGAGCTCCTACGAGCAGTACTTC. Translation: CASRAPSSYEQYF. Full variable domain (outside the CDR3, taken from reference TRBV28 and TRBJ2-7): DVKVTQSSRYLVKRTGEKVFLECVQDMDHENMFWYRQDPGLGLRLIYFSYDVKMKEKGDIPEGYSVSREKKERFSLILESASTNQTSMYLCASRAPSSYEQYFGPGTRLTVT.

As regards this clonotype: With the library built for alpha chains, this beta chain is off target and its frequency is not meaningful. The J gene is TRBJ2-5, the V gene TRBV7-9; 14 bases agree with TRBD2. V was pared by 6 bases and J by 0 bases, with 0 bases of the junction left unmatched. CDR1 is SEHNR, CDR2 FQNEAQ, per germline (reference sequence). The CDR3 extends over 15 amino acids. This chain's CDR3 is CASRGLAGDQETQYF. CDR3 coding DNA: TGTGCCAGCAGGGGACTAGCGGGGGACCAAGAGACCCAGTACTTC. The full variable domain, in which reference TRBV7-9 and TRBJ2-5 provide the parts outside the CDR3, is DTGVSQNPRHKITKRGQNVTFRCDPISEHNRLYWYRQTLGQGPEFLTYFQNEAQLEKSRLLSDRFSAERPKGSFSTLEIQRTEQGDSAMYLCASRGLAGDQETQYFGPGTRLLVL.

By its share, this clonotype is medium-sized (0.01 to 0.1%). This beta chain appears as a stray read in a library generated for alpha chains; its size is not informative. The gene calls are TRBV10-3 and TRBJ2-2, with TRBD2 matching 8 bases. Germline loops: CDR1 ENHRY, CDR2 SYGVKD. The CDR3 has 17 amino acids. V shed 5 bases, J shed 0 bases, and the junction held 8 bases outside the gene matches. The CDR3, as DNA: TGTGCCATCAGTCTAGCGGGCTGGTTTACGAACACCGGGGAGCTGTTTTTT. Translation: CAISLAGWFTNTGELFF.

Remarks on this clonotype: Found in a library prepared for alpha chains, this beta chain is an off-target read, and its abundance has little meaning. The gene calls are TRBV3-1 and TRBJ2-7; 11 nucleotides line up with TRBD2. Germline assignment: CDR1 LGHDT and CDR2 YNNKEL (reference sequence). Trimming cost V 4 bases and J 3 bases; bases outside gene matches: 14. This CDR3 region has 18 residues. CDR3: CASSPLPLAGAWIYEQYF. CDR3 DNA: TGTGCCAGCAGCCCACTCCCACTAGCGGGAGCATGGATCTACGAGCAGTACTTC.

This clonotype has at least ten counts. A library prepared for alpha chains yielded this beta chain as an off-target read; its size is of little meaning. The chain carries TRBV7-9 and TRBJ2-1; possibly TRBD2 for D (7 bases). In germline, CDR1 is SEHNR, CDR2 FQNEAQ (reference sequence). This CDR3 is 13 amino acids long. With 6 bases removed from V and 8 bases from J, the gap between germline ends came to 14 bases. In nucleotides, the CDR3 is TGTGCCAGCAGGAAAGGGGGGGAGGATGAGCAGTTCTTC. This encodes CASRKGGEDEQFF.

This clonotype was detected only a few times. Because this beta chain is a stray read in a library intended to capture alpha chains, its abundance should not be given much weight. The chain joins TRBV28 to TRBJ2-3; 10 nucleotides align to TRBD2. Germline assignment: CDR1 MDHEN and CDR2 SYDVKM. CDR3 length equals 16 residues. Trimming took 3 bases from V and 4 from J; bases not matched to a gene: 7. CDR3 residues: CASSFSLAGVADTQYF. CDR3 coding DNA: TGTGCCAGCAGTTTTTCCCTAGCGGGAGTGGCAGATACGCAGTATTTT.

This clonotype was observed many times. This beta chain is a stray sequence in a library constructed for alpha chains; its clone size is not meaningful. J is TRBJ1-6 and V is TRBV6-5, with no clear D. V was clipped by 0 bases and J by 7 bases, with 10 bases between them. The CDR3 spans 15 residues. Looked up from germline, CDR1 is MNHEY and CDR2 is SVGAGI. The chain's CDR3 is CASSYSSALNSPLHF. The CDR3, as DNA: TGTGCCAGCAGTTACTCGAGCGCTCTAAATTCACCCCTCCACTTT.

Turning to this clonotype: This beta chain is a stray sequence in a library constructed for alpha chains; its clone size is not meaningful. J is TRBJ2-3 and V is TRBV3-1; D unresolved. From germline, CDR1 is LGHDT and CDR2 YNNKEL (reference sequence). The V end lost 1 base, the J end lost 5 bases, and 13 bases lay between the germline ends. The CDR3 length is 15 residues. This chain's CDR3 is CASSQAHSGKDTQYF. CDR3 DNA sequence: TGTGCCAGCAGCCAAGCCCACTCCGGAAAAGATACGCAGTATTTT.

This clonotype was detected ten times or more. This beta chain is a stray sequence in a library constructed for alpha chains; its clone size is not meaningful. J is TRBJ2-2 and V is TRBV14, with 10 bases matching TRBD2. The CDR3 runs 18 residues. The germline V gene has CDR1 SGHDN and CDR2 FVKESK. J lost 7 bases, V lost 0 bases, and 11 bases had no gene match. The CDR3 region is CASSQDFGAGGRVGELFF. The DNA for the CDR3 is TGTGCCAGCAGCCAAGATTTCGGAGCGGGAGGGCGAGTCGGGGAGCTGTTTTTT. The variable domain in full, with the rest retrieved from reference TRBV14 and TRBJ2-2, is EAGVTQFPSHSVIEKGQTVTLRCDPISGHDNLYWYRRVMGKEIKFLLHFVKESKQDESGMPNNRFLAERTGGTYSTLKVQPAELEDSGVYFCASSQDFGAGGRVGELFFGEGSRLTVL.

This clonotype was observed at least ten times. Because this beta chain is a stray read in a library intended to capture alpha chains, its abundance should not be given much weight. The chain links TRBV15 to TRBJ1-2; 7 positions agree with TRBD1. Per germline, CDR1 LNHNV and CDR2 YYDKDF (reference sequence). The V gene end was trimmed by 0 bases and the J gene end by 4 bases; junction bases not matched to a gene: 5. This CDR3 is 15 amino acids long. The CDR3 bases are TGTGCCACCAGCAGAGAGACGACAGGGAGCTATGGCTACACCTTC. It specifies CATSRETTGSYGYTF.

Within the sample, this clonotype is medium-sized. Being off target in a library aimed at alpha chains, this beta chain has a size of little meaning. This chain uses TRBV20-1 with TRBJ1-5; 7 nucleotides agree with TRBD1. Trimming cost V 5 bases and J 4 bases; bases outside gene matches: 5. Germline V gene sequence: CDR1 DFQATT, CDR2 SNEGSKA (reference sequence). The CDR3 consists of 13 residues. CDR3 DNA: TGCAGTGCTCAACCGACAGGGAATCAGCCCCAGCATTTT. It yields the protein CSAQPTGNQPQHF.

Details on this clonotype: The library was built for alpha chains, so this beta chain is an off-target read and its size means little. The V and J genes are TRBV7-2 and TRBJ2-2, with D uncertain. The V gene's germline CDR1 is SGHTA and CDR2 FQGNSA. The CDR3 totals 15 residues. Trimming removed 0 bases from V and 1 base from J, with 6 bases in between. For the CDR3, the DNA is TGTGCCAGCAGCTTAGCAGGCAGGAACACCGGGGAGCTGTTTTTT. It codes for CASSLAGRNTGELFF.

The sample holds many counts of this clonotype. With the library built for alpha chains, this beta chain is off target and its frequency is not meaningful. This chain joins TRBV4-3 and TRBJ2-7; D not certain. The V gene lost 1 base and the J gene lost 2 bases, with 9 bases spanning the gap. CDR3 length: 14 amino acids. Per germline, CDR1 LGHNA and CDR2 YSLEER. The CDR3, as DNA: TGCGCCAGCAGCCAAGGGTTTGACACCTACGAGCAGTACTTC. Translated, it gives CASSQGFDTYEQYF.

This clonotype was picked up many times. This beta chain appears as a stray read in a library generated for alpha chains; its size is not informative. V gene TRBV7-8 combines with J gene TRBJ1-5; D is unclear. The germline V gene has CDR1 SGHVS and CDR2 FQNEAQ. V was trimmed by 4 bases and J by 0 bases, leaving 16 bases between them. The CDR3 spans 17 residues. The CDR3 protein is CASSSHLSSDSNQPQHF. The CDR3 bases are TGTGCCAGCAGCTCCCACCTCTCTTCTGATAGCAATCAGCCCCAGCATTTT.

As concerns this clonotype: This beta chain is a stray read from a library made for alpha chains; its abundance is not meaningful. The chain couples TRBV19 to TRBJ2-1; D possibly corresponds to TRBD2 (6 bases). Trimming cost V 3 bases and J 0 bases, with 15 bases left between them. The germline V gene has CDR1 LNHDA and CDR2 SQIVND (reference sequence). CDR3 size: 17 residues. CDR3 coding DNA: TGTGCCAGTAGTATCTGGGCCGGGGGACCCTCCTACAATGAGCAGTTCTTC. Translation gives CASSIWAGGPSYNEQFF.

Turning to this clonotype: This beta chain lies outside the target of a library built for alpha chains; its clone size means little. The chain carries TRBV5-8 and TRBJ1-1; no clear D gene. The V gene lost 2 bases and the J gene lost 4 bases, with 12 bases spanning the gap. The CDR3 has 14 residues. Germline values: CDR1 SGHTS, CDR2 YDEGEE. The CDR3 protein is CASSLDGLGTEAFF. In DNA, the CDR3 is TGTGCCAGCAGCTTAGACGGGCTAGGCACTGAAGCTTTCTTT.

Ten or more counts support this clonotype. The size of this beta chain means little, since it is a stray read in a library made for alpha chains. The genes are TRBV19 and TRBJ2-1; perhaps TRBD2 as D (6 bases). Germline CDR1 is LNHDA and CDR2 is SQIVND (reference sequence). V was shortened by 6 bases and J by 8 bases, with 20 bases between the two germline ends. This CDR3 region has 15 residues. CDR3 nucleotide sequence: TGTGCCAGTAGAACCAGGACTACCCATAGCGATGAGCAGTTCTTC. It is translated as CASRTRTTHSDEQFF.

Sample share makes this clonotype medium-sized (0.01 to 0.1%). Because the library targeted alpha chains, this beta chain is an off-target read whose size means little. The rearrangement uses TRBV9 and TRBJ1-1, with D possibly matching TRBD1 (5 bases). Trimming left V 0 bases short and J 3 bases short, with 15 bases between. The germline V gene has CDR1 SGDLS and CDR2 YYNGEE. This CDR3 spans 16 amino acids. This CDR3 is CASSVATSLGDTEAFF. DNA of the CDR3: TGTGCCAGCAGCGTAGCTACTTCATTGGGGGACACTGAAGCTTTCTTT.

This clonotype was found many times. In a library made to pick up alpha chains, this beta chain is a stray read with a size that means little. V and J are TRBV25-1 and TRBJ2-3; D not resolved. Germline V gene data show CDR1 as MGHDK and CDR2 as SYGVNS. Trimming took off 5 bases at V and 3 bases at J, with 12 bases between the two ends. The CDR3 has 14 residues. The CDR3 protein is CASSWASLTDTQYF. CDR3 bases: TGTGCCAGCAGTTGGGCTAGTCTTACAGATACGCAGTATTTT.

This clonotype was recorded a few times. Because the library targeted alpha chains, this beta chain is an off-target read whose size means little. The J gene is TRBJ2-7, the V gene TRBV6-2 or TRBV6-3, with TRBD1 matching 10 bases. The CDR3 is made up of 16 amino acids. The V gene end was trimmed by 2 bases and the J gene end by 5 bases; junction bases not matched to a gene: 9. Germline V gene sequence: CDR1 MNHEY, CDR2 SVGEGT. CDR3 in amino acids: CASSYDQDRGFNEQYF. The CDR3 DNA reads TGTGCCAGCAGTTACGATCAGGACAGGGGGTTTAACGAGCAGTACTTC.

Judged by abundance, this clonotype is medium-sized (0.01 to 0.1%). As an off-target read in a library built for alpha chains, this beta chain has a frequency of little significance. The chain employs TRBV2 and TRBJ1-1, with 7 positions matching TRBD1. J lost 4 bases, V lost 11 bases, and 7 bases had no gene match. Germline values: CDR1 SNHLY, CDR2 FYNNEI. The CDR3 extends over 12 amino acids. The chain's CDR3 is CAVQNRGTEAFF. The CDR3 DNA reads as TGTGCCGTCCAGAACAGGGGCACTGAAGCTTTCTTT.